This TCR beta chain was recorded in a study of long-term antiretroviral therapy in people with HIV. General study findings and limits: Repertoire dominance by clones expanded before ART was seen at all time points. No data on ART adherence, viral resistance or therapy changes. Post-ART diversity increased but stayed below transplant donor controls.

V lost 5 bases to trimming and J lost 6 bases; unmatched junction nucleotides: 4. Looked up from germline, CDR1 is SEHNR and CDR2 is FQNEAQ (reference sequence). This CDR3 region has 13 residues. Worth noting for this clone: What it recognizes is unknown.

Version v3.0 of the immunoSEQ assay was performed at survey level. Clones were sequenced by immunoSEQ multiplex PCR, and TCRdb holds only the in-frame ones, with some missing. The table shows tens of thousands of clones, with roughly 82% occurring only once. The cryopreserved samples used held 1-10 million PBMC prior to extraction of DNA. Sequences were derived from unsorted PBMCs, sampled 0.3 years after starting antiretroviral therapy. The rearrangement joins TRBV7-9 to TRBJ1-2, with 9 bases identical to TRBD1. The source is a man aged 45-65 years with HIV. The CDR3 sequence is CASSPWTGDGYTF. DNA of the CDR3: TGTGCCAGCAGCCCCTGGACAGGGGATGGCTACACCTTC.